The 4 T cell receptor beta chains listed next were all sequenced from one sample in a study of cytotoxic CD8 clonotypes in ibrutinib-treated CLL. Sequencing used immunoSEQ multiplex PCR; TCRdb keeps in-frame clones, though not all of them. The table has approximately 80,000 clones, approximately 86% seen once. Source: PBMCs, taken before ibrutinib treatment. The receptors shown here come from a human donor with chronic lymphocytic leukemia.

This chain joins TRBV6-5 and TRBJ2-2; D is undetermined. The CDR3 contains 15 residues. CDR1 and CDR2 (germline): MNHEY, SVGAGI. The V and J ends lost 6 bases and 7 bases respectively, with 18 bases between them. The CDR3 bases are TGTGCCAGCAGCGCCTATGGGTATGCGAGCGGGGAGCTGTTTTTT. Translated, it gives CASSAYGYASGELFF.

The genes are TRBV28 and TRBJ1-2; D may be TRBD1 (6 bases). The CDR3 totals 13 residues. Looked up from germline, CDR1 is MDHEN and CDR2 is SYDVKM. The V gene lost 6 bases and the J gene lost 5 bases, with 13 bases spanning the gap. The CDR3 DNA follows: TGTGCCAGCAGATACAGGGCGTTGTATGGCTACACCTTC. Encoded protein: CASRYRALYGYTF.

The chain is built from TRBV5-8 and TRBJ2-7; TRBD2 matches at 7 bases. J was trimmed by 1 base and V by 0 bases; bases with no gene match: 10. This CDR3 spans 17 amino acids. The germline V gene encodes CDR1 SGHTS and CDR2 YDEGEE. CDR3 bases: TGTGCCAGCAGCTTGGCCTATGCGGGAGTGGGTTCCTACGAGCAGTACTTC. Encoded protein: CASSLAYAGVGSYEQYF. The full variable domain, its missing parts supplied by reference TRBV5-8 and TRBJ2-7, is EAGVTQSPTHLIKTRGQQATLRCSPISGHTSVYWYQQALGLGLQFLLWYDEGEERNRGNFPPRFSGRQFPNYSSELNVNALELEDSALYLCASSLAYAGVGSYEQYFGPGTRLTVT.

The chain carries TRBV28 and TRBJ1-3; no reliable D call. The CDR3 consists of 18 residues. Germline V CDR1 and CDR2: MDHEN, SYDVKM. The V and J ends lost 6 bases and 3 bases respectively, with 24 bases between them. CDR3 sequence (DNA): TGTGCCAGCAGCCCCACCTGGACTACACTCTTGTTTGGAAACACCATATATTTT. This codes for CASSPTWTTLLFGNTIYF.